These T cell receptor beta chains were read from a single sample in a study of blood T cells in healthy people across ages. TCRdb analysed the 5' RACE reads with MiXCR anew, one entry per CDR3 protein. The data contain about 1,400,000 distinct CDR3 sequences, around 55% of them singletons. Sequenced input: blood. The origin of the receptors is a man aged 18 to 30 in good health. Both conserved end residues are part of each CDR3. The D gene is left open where the match is weak. The size field is filled for only some rows; it gives once, few, many or a size class.

clone_size: few
cdr3_length: 16
v_call: TRBV28
j_call: TRBJ2-7
d_call: TRBD1
cdr3_aa: CASSSYPGQLIYEQYF
cdr3_nt: TGTGCCAGCAGCTCTTACCCGGGACAGCTTATCTACGAGCAGTACTTC

clone_size: NA
cdr3_length: 11
v_call: TRBV29-1
j_call: TRBJ2-7
d_call: NA
cdr3_aa: CSAIGPYEQYF
cdr3_nt: TGCAGCGCGATTGGCCCTTACGAGCAGTACTTC

clone_size: NA
cdr3_length: 14
v_call: TRBV6-2/TRBV6-3
j_call: TRBJ2-7
d_call: TRBD2
cdr3_aa: CASRRLAGSYEQYF
cdr3_nt: TGTGCCAGCAGAAGACTAGCGGGCTCCTACGAGCAGTACTTC

clone_size: few
cdr3_length: 13
v_call: TRBV7-9
j_call: TRBJ2-1
d_call: NA
cdr3_aa: CASSSDPQSEQFF
cdr3_nt: TGTGCCAGCAGCTCAGATCCCCAAAGTGAGCAGTTCTTC

clone_size: NA
cdr3_length: 16
v_call: TRBV7-9
j_call: TRBJ1-4
d_call: NA
cdr3_aa: CASSPQGQGLNEKLFF
cdr3_nt: TGTGCCAGCAGCCCCCAAGGTCAGGGCCTTAATGAAAAACTGTTTTTT

clone_size: NA
cdr3_length: 14
v_call: TRBV20-1
j_call: TRBJ2-3
d_call: NA
cdr3_aa: CSATGALGTDTQYF
cdr3_nt: TGCAGTGCCACGGGGGCCCTTGGCACAGATACGCAGTATTTT

clone_size: NA
cdr3_length: 18
v_call: TRBV4-3
j_call: TRBJ2-7
d_call: NA
cdr3_aa: CASSQDDLPSKEGYEQYF
cdr3_nt: TGCGCCAGCAGCCAAGATGACCTACCGAGTAAGGAGGGCTACGAGCAGTACTTC

clone_size: few
cdr3_length: 13
v_call: TRBV20-1
j_call: TRBJ2-1
d_call: NA
cdr3_aa: CSASPSSYNEQFF
cdr3_nt: TGCAGTGCTAGTCCGAGCTCCTATAATGAGCAGTTCTTC

clone_size: few
cdr3_length: 12
v_call: TRBV5-5
j_call: TRBJ2-7
d_call: NA
cdr3_aa: CASSYGINEQYF
cdr3_nt: TGTGCCAGCAGCTACGGGATCAACGAGCAGTACTTC

clone_size: NA
cdr3_length: 15
v_call: TRBV10-3
j_call: TRBJ2-7
d_call: TRBD1
cdr3_aa: CAISPGQGFSYEQYF
cdr3_nt: TGTGCCATCAGCCCGGGACAGGGTTTCTCCTACGAGCAGTACTTC

clone_size: NA
cdr3_length: 14
v_call: TRBV20-1
j_call: TRBJ2-5
d_call: NA
cdr3_aa: CSAKDLVGQETQYF
cdr3_nt: TGCAGTGCTAAAGATCTGGTGGGGCAAGAGACCCAGTACTTC

clone_size: few
cdr3_length: 13
v_call: TRBV12-3/TRBV12-4
j_call: TRBJ1-2
d_call: NA
cdr3_aa: CASSLACNYGYTF
cdr3_nt: TGTGCCAGCAGTTTAGCGTGTAACTATGGCTACACCTTC